This record concerns one T cell receptor (beta chain) sequence. Its binding antigen is unknown. No base-level quality is on record; no much larger clone is a single base apart. Receptor libraries were prepared by the immunoSEQ multiplex PCR assay. To provide template for TCR sequencing, every sample had RNA extracted and reverse transcribed into cDNA. First-strand cDNA was synthesized with SuperScript III using a 2:1 mix of oligo-dT and random hexamers. A synthetic immune receptor repertoire was used to measure amplification bias, and any remaining bias was corrected computationally. In the original analysis: Raw reads were preprocessed to remove errors, and CDR3 was defined according to IMGT conventions as the region from the conserved cysteine to phenylalanine. To get clonality, Shannon entropy was normalized by log2 of the number of productive unique TCRs and the result was subtracted from 1. CD4 or CD8 identity of scalp clones was inferred by cross-referencing scalp TCRbeta sequences with sorted blood CD4 and CD8 repertoires. Held by TCRdb, this immuneACCESS table contains in-frame sequences only and omits some clones. Under half of the omission traces to an unresolved V gene where checked; the cause of the rest is unknown. V and J calls plus clone size are reproduced from that table; the DNA served to infer D and trimming. A total of fewer than 110,000 clones appear in this sample, around 84% of them only once. Together, the top ten hold roughly 10% of the sample.

The CDR3 sequence holds 15 residues, the cysteine and phenylalanine included. Only the CDR3 region is kept as DNA, spanning 45 bases read in frame from base 1. Per the germline V gene, LGHNT is the CDR1 and FRNRAP is the CDR2. The germline V and J ends show losses of 1 base and 6 bases respectively, and no gene match explains 7 bases of the junction. These data belong to a study of CD8+ T cells in alopecia areata (dated by TCRdb to the late 2010s). For the wider study: Treated patients were enrolled in an open-label pilot trial of oral tofacitinib, 5 to 10 mg twice daily, for moderate-to-severe alopecia areata. Amplification of TCRbeta CDR3 regions was done by immunoSEQ multiplex PCR using 35 Vbeta forward primers and 13 Jbeta reverse primers. Human TCRbeta sequencing covered scalp tissue and sorted CD4+ and CD8+ peripheral blood T cells from patchy and totalis/universalis alopecia areata patients and healthy controls. RNA came from the PAXgene miRNA kit for fixed scalp, the miRNeasy kit for PBMCs, and the RNeasy kit for mouse skin. In both human patients and the C3H/HeJ mouse model, the study applied high-throughput TCRbeta sequencing to look at T cell clonal expansion in alopecia areata. Biopsies were taken from tofacitinib-treated patients at baseline and again at 4 and 24 weeks into treatment, and several of those patients also had a later scalp biopsy. Tofacitinib was administered for 6 to 18 months, and 6 months of follow-up off drug were then conducted to assess delayed response and recurrence. In treated patients, disease severity was measured using the SALT score, which gives the percentage of scalp surface area affected. Scalp clonality was compared across normal scalp (n=4), patchy alopecia areata scalp (n=8), and alopecia totalis/universalis scalp (n=8). Study-wide findings and limitations: During tofacitinib treatment, many expanded lesional clones stuck around in both scalp and blood, and this persistence may partly explain why relapse happens after treatment is stopped. Compared with normal scalp, lesional scalp, particularly in alopecia totalis/universalis, had higher clonality and more expanded CD8+ clones, which suggests antigenic drive. Because the treated cohort was small and had just a single nonresponder, larger studies are needed to establish links between baseline CD8+ expansion and response. Tofacitinib significantly decreased scalp clonality and the number of expanded CD8+ clones among the top 100 scalp clones. TCR sequences shared between patients were less clear than in mice, possibly partly because of HLA diversity in the patient population. Resident alphabeta T cells in normal human skin are also sequenced, complicating scalp TCR repertoire analysis, unlike mouse skin dominated by gammadelta T cells.

Explained via the paper, the treatment or condition label denotes: oral pan-JAK inhibitor, 5-10 mg twice daily. Lesional scalp punch biopsies and peripheral blood were collected from alopecia areata patients. PBMCs were isolated by density centrifugation and stained for CD3, CD4 and CD8, after which CD4+ and CD8+ T cells were sorted on a FACSAria. The sequence derives from a human donor with alopecia areata. The rearranged segments are TRBV12-5 and TRBJ1-2, with 8 central nucleotides matching TRBD1. This material consisted of CD8+ T cells sorted from blood, taken at roughly week 30, from a patient treated with tofacitinib. At the DNA level, the sequence is TGTGCTAGTGGTTTGGCAGGGACAGGAGAGGATGGCTACACCTTC. The resulting protein is CASGLAGTGEDGYTF.